This T cell receptor (beta chain) is drawn from a study of regulatory T cells in long-lasting Graves disease. V gave up 4 bases and J gave up 5 bases, with 18 bases separating them. Germline lookup yields CDR1 SGHNT and CDR2 YYREEE (reference sequence). The CDR3 runs to 15 residues. TCR beta libraries were built with iRepertoire HTBI primers and Arm-PCR of CDR3 regions. MiXCR, run by TCRdb on the multiplex PCR reads, gives a single entry per CDR3 protein. The sample consists of about 400,000 distinct CDR3 sequences, 15% of them appearing once. At least ten counts were recorded for this clonotype. The time point was: newly diagnosed GD, antithyroid drugs for less than 3 months. PBMC-extracted RNA yielded the TCR library. Peripheral blood, at nine milliliters, went into EDTA tubes. The sample also formed part of further work on T cells in Graves' hyperthyroidism and ophthalmopathy.

This sequence originates from a woman between 40 and 50 years old with Graves disease. The sample in question was peripheral blood mononuclear cells (PBMCs), obtained at new diagnosis, from a patient treated with antithyroid drugs. The genes are TRBV5-4 and TRBJ2-5, with D perhaps matching TRBD1 or TRBD2 (5 bases each). CDR3 sequence reads: CASSGTSARGETQYF. CDR3 DNA: TGTGCCAGCAGCGGGACGAGTGCCCGCGGGGAGACCCAGTACTTC.